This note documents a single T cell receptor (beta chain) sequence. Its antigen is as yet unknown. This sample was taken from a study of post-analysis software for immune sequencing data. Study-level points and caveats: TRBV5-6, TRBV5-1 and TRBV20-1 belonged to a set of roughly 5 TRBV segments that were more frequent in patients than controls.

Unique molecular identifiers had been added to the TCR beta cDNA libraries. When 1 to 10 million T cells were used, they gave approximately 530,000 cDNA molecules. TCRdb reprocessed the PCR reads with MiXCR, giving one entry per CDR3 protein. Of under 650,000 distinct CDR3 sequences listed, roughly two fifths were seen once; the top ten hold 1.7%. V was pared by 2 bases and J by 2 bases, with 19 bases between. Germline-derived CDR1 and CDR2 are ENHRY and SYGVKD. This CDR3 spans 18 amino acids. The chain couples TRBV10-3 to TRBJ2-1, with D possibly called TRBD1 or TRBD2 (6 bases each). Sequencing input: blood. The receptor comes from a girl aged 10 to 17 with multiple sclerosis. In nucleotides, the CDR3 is TGTGCCATCAGTGAGACGACTAGGGGGGCACCACCCTACAATGAGCAGTTCTTC. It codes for CAISETTRGAPPYNEQFF.